These 29 T cell receptor beta chains were sequenced from one sample in a study of T cells in localized non-small cell lung cancer. Assay used: immunoSEQ multiplex PCR; TCRdb lists only in-frame clones, some missing. The table records about 43,000 clones, 90% to 95% of them present only once. The sample was PBMCs, taken before any cancer treatment. These receptors were collected from a woman aged 35-70 years with stage II lung adenocarcinoma.

This clone occurred once. The chain has TRBV7-9 and TRBJ1-3; TRBD1 might be the D (6 bases). This CDR3 has 15 amino acids. Trimming took off 3 bases at V and 4 bases at J, with 13 bases between the two ends. Germline V lookup: CDR1 SEHNR, CDR2 FQNEAQ (reference sequence). The CDR3 bases are TGTGCCAGCAGCTTCAGGGGTTCATCGGGAAACACCATATATTTT. This translates into CASSFRGSSGNTIYF.

The V and J genes are TRBV6-1 and TRBJ2-1, with TRBD2 matching 11 bases. Trimming removed 6 bases from V and 7 bases from J; junction bases left unmatched: 8. The CDR3 consists of 15 residues. Germline loops: CDR1 MNHNS, CDR2 SASEGT. The CDR3: CASSVAGGPGNEQFF. In DNA form, the CDR3 reads TGTGCCAGCAGCGTAGCGGGGGGGCCGGGGAATGAGCAGTTCTTC.

This clone has only one observation. The V and J genes are TRBV2 and TRBJ2-5; D might be TRBD2 (6 bases). The CDR3 runs to 13 residues. Between the trimmed V and J ends, which lost 5 bases and 5 bases, there was a span of 12 bases. Germline lookup yields CDR1 SNHLY and CDR2 FYNNEI. CDR3 in amino acids: CASSFGGEETQYF. The CDR3 region has the DNA TGTGCCAGCAGTTTCGGAGGGGAGGAGACCCAGTACTTC.

The rearrangement joins TRBV7-8 to TRBJ2-1; TRBD2 agrees at 9 bases. Trimming cost V 2 bases and J 1 base; bases outside gene matches: 6. The CDR3 totals 17 residues. Germline loops: CDR1 SGHVS, CDR2 FQNEAQ. CDR3 in DNA: TGTGCCAGCAGCTTACGGGCTAGCGGGACTTCCTACAATGAGCAGTTCTTC. Protein sequence: CASSLRASGTSYNEQFF. Based on the CDR3 plus reference TRBV7-8 and TRBJ2-1, the full variable domain is GAGVSQSPRYKVAKRGQDVALRCDPISGHVSLFWYQQALGQGPEFLTYFQNEAQLDKSGLPSDRFFAERPEGSVSTLKIQRTQQEDSAVYLCASSLRASGTSYNEQFFGPGTRLTVL.

The chain joins TRBV6-6 to TRBJ2-5; maybe TRBD2 (6 bases). The CDR3 extends over 14 amino acids. Trimming pared 6 bases from V and 2 bases from J, leaving 13 bases between. Germline CDR1 MNHNY, CDR2 SVGAGI (reference sequence). The CDR3 sequence: CASRRDLDQETQYF. CDR3 DNA sequence: TGTGCCAGCAGGCGGGACTTAGATCAAGAGACCCAGTACTTC.

The chain recombines TRBV18 with TRBJ1-1, with TRBD1 identical over 8 bases. This CDR3 contains 15 residues. The germline V gene encodes CDR1 KGHSH and CDR2 LQKENI. Trimming at V came to 3 bases and at J to 5 bases, leaving 8 bases not matched to a gene. CDR3 nucleotides: TGTGCCAGCTCACCCCAACAGGGGGAGAGTACTGAAGCTTTCTTT. Protein product: CASSPQQGESTEAFF.

This chain uses TRBV20-1 with TRBJ1-2; D not certain. The CDR3 extends over 11 amino acids. Germline-derived CDR1 and CDR2 are DFQATT and SNEGSKA (reference sequence). Trimming removed 6 bases from V and 5 bases from J, with 10 bases in between. The CDR3 DNA is TGCAGTGCCGAGGACGTATATGGCTACACCTTC. Translating gives CSAEDVYGYTF.

The rearrangement joins TRBV2 to TRBJ1-5; TRBD1 matches at 7 bases. The V gene end was trimmed by 5 bases and the J gene end by 5 bases; junction bases not matched to a gene: 9. The CDR3 spans 15 residues. Germline CDR1 SNHLY, CDR2 FYNNEI. DNA of the CDR3: TGTGCCAGCAGTCTAGAGCGGGACAGTTATCAGCCCCAGCATTTT. Translation gives CASSLERDSYQPQHF.

The chain employs TRBV18 and TRBJ1-2; 11 bases match TRBD1. J was trimmed by 5 bases and V by 6 bases; bases with no gene match: 8. Per the germline V gene, CDR1 is KGHSH and CDR2 is LQKENI. This CDR3 comprises 15 residues. The CDR3 reads CASSPRGDRGYGYTF. The DNA for the CDR3 is TGTGCCAGCTCCCCTCGTGGGGACAGGGGGTATGGCTACACCTTC. Variable domain in full (rest from reference TRBV18 and TRBJ1-2): NAGVMQNPRHLVRRRGQEARLRCSPMKGHSHVYWYRQLPEEGLKFMVYLQKENIIDESGMPKERFSAEFPKEGPSILRIQQVVRGDSAAYFCASSPRGDRGYGYTFGSGTRLTVV.

The chain recombines TRBV5-1 with TRBJ2-7; D is possibly TRBD2 (5 bases). The V and J ends lost 4 bases and 2 bases respectively, with 16 bases between them. Germline assignment: CDR1 SGHRS and CDR2 YFSETQ. The CDR3 runs 15 residues. The CDR3 coding sequence is TGCGCCAGCAGCCCCGTCCCGGGAAGACCCTACGAGCAGTACTTC. This gives the protein CASSPVPGRPYEQYF.

This clone was recorded a few times. The chain employs TRBV2 and TRBJ1-5, with D hard to call. Germline values: CDR1 SNHLY, CDR2 FYNNEI. V was cut by 7 bases and J by 5 bases, with 9 bases left in between. The CDR3 has 12 amino acids. The CDR3 here is CASKAGYQPQHF. The DNA of the CDR3 is TGTGCCAGCAAGGCCGGGTATCAGCCCCAGCATTTT.

The rearrangement links TRBV30 to TRBJ1-1; D call uncertain. CDR3 length: 18 residues. CDR1 is GTSNPN, CDR2 SVGIG, per germline (reference sequence). Trimming removed 0 bases at V and 0 bases at J, with 20 bases between. The CDR3 coding sequence is TGTGCCTGGAGTGTACGCGAGGATGGGTATGCTTTGAACACTGAAGCTTTCTTT. Protein sequence: CAWSVREDGYALNTEAFF.

This CDR3 reads CASSARWGGGNTIYF. CDR3 DNA sequence: TGTGCCAGCAGCGCTCGTTGGGGAGGCGGAAACACCATATATTTT. The genes are TRBV9 and TRBJ1-3; D gene uncertain. V lost 3 bases and J lost 4, with 14 bases in between. This CDR3 has 15 residues. Germline V gives CDR1 SGDLS, CDR2 YYNGEE.

The V call is TRBV5-1, the J call TRBJ2-2, with a possible D match to TRBD1 (7 bases). The germline V gene encodes CDR1 SGHRS and CDR2 YFSETQ. V lost 4 bases and J 3 bases, leaving 10 bases between the germline ends. The CDR3 length is 14 residues. Here the CDR3 DNA reads TGCGCCAGCAGCGGCGGGACAGACACCGGGGAGCTGTTTTTT. Translating it yields CASSGGTDTGELFF.

The CDR3 loop reads CASSVQQGTQSYEQYF. The CDR3 DNA is TGCGCCAGCAGCGTCCAACAGGGGACGCAGAGCTACGAGCAGTACTTC. The chain is built from TRBV5-1 and TRBJ2-7; 7 positions agree with TRBD1. CDR3 length equals 16 residues. The germline V gene encodes CDR1 SGHRS and CDR2 YFSETQ. V lost 4 bases to trimming and J lost 3 bases; unmatched junction nucleotides: 13.

The chain recombines TRBV27 with TRBJ2-3, with 7 bases that match TRBD2. The length of the CDR3 is 15 residues. The ends lost 5 bases at V and 3 bases at J; junction bases unmatched: 8. Germline V gives CDR1 MNHEY, CDR2 SMNVEV (reference sequence). The CDR3: CASSPPGLETDTQYF. CDR3 nucleotide sequence: TGTGCCAGCAGTCCCCCCGGACTAGAAACAGATACGCAGTATTTT.

The V and J genes are TRBV5-1 and TRBJ1-2; 12 bases are shared with TRBD1. Unmatched junction bases numbered 5, after V lost 2 bases and J lost 6 bases. The germline V gene has CDR1 SGHRS and CDR2 YFSETQ. The CDR3 is 15 amino acids. CDR3 sequence reads: CASSFGTGGIDGYTF. CDR3 nucleotides: TGCGCCAGCAGCTTCGGGACAGGGGGCATCGATGGCTACACCTTC.

This clone has a single count. The chain joins TRBV16 to TRBJ1-5, with a tentative D call TRBD1 (5 bases). CDR3 length: 14 amino acids. Germline values: CDR1 KGHSY, CDR2 FQNENV. Trimming stripped 8 bases from V and 5 bases from J, with 16 bases between. CDR3 coding DNA: TGTGCCAGCGGAGATTTCTGGGGGGATCAGCCCCAGCATTTT. It specifies CASGDFWGDQPQHF.

V usage is TRBV28 and J usage is TRBJ2-2; D not resolved. V was pared by 1 base and J by 5 bases, with 5 bases between. Germline CDR1 and CDR2: MDHEN and SYDVKM. The CDR3 extends over 13 amino acids. In DNA, the CDR3 is TGTGCCAGCAGTTTATCCGTAACCGGGGAGCTGTTTTTT. The encoded protein is CASSLSVTGELFF.

This sequence joins TRBV7-7 and TRBJ2-5; a possible D gene is TRBD2 (7 bases). This CDR3 is built from 17 residues. CDR1 is SSHAT, CDR2 FNYEAQ, per germline (reference sequence). Trimming removed 1 base at V and 2 bases at J, with 17 bases between. CDR3 protein: CASSLGRRGGVQETQYF. CDR3 bases: TGTGCCAGCAGCTTAGGCAGGAGGGGGGGTGTACAAGAGACCCAGTACTTC.

This chain connects TRBV28 to TRBJ2-5; 8 nucleotides align to TRBD2. The CDR3 extends over 15 amino acids. V lost 2 bases to trimming and J lost 5 bases; unmatched junction nucleotides: 7. Germline loops: CDR1 MDHEN, CDR2 SYDVKM. CDR3 DNA: TGTGCCAGCAGTTTAATTGGGACTAGGGATGAGACCCAGTACTTC. It codes for CASSLIGTRDETQYF.

As DNA, the CDR3 is TGTGCCAGCTCACCATCTCGGTCTAACACTGAAGCTTTCTTT. It translates to CASSPSRSNTEAFF. The chain combines TRBV18 with TRBJ1-1; D uncertain. The CDR3 has 14 residues. Trimming pared 2 bases from V and 2 bases from J, leaving 9 bases between. Germline loops: CDR1 KGHSH, CDR2 LQKENI.

This clone was detected once. The chain has TRBV9 and TRBJ2-1; 9 bases match TRBD2. Per germline, CDR1 SGDLS and CDR2 YYNGEE. Losses at the gene ends were 3 bases for V and 6 bases for J; bases not matched to a gene: 13. This CDR3 has 17 amino acids. In DNA form, the CDR3 reads TGTGCCAGCAGCGCCCAACTAGCGGGCATCTACGCCAATGAGCAGTTCTTC. Translation: CASSAQLAGIYANEQFF.

V gene TRBV18 combines with J gene TRBJ1-2; D ambiguous. This CDR3 has 15 residues. V was trimmed by 3 bases and J by 4 bases, leaving 15 bases between them. Germline loops: CDR1 KGHSH, CDR2 LQKENI. CDR3 residues: CASSPAHVDIYGYTF. CDR3 nucleotide sequence: TGTGCCAGCTCACCGGCGCACGTTGATATCTATGGCTACACCTTC. The full variable domain, completed using reference TRBV18 and TRBJ1-2, is NAGVMQNPRHLVRRRGQEARLRCSPMKGHSHVYWYRQLPEEGLKFMVYLQKENIIDESGMPKERFSAEFPKEGPSILRIQQVVRGDSAAYFCASSPAHVDIYGYTFGSGTRLTVV.

The genes are TRBV5-1 and TRBJ1-1, with 8 bases matching TRBD1. Germline-derived CDR1 and CDR2 are SGHRS and YFSETQ. The CDR3 loop spans 14 amino acids. The ends lost 5 bases at V and 3 bases at J; junction bases unmatched: 6. The CDR3 nucleotides are TGCGCCAGCAGTTGGACAGGGCCGGACACTGAAGCTTTCTTT. It is translated as CASSWTGPDTEAFF.

The chain uses TRBV28 and TRBJ1-2; 8 bases map to TRBD1. Germline V gene lookup returns CDR1 MDHEN and CDR2 SYDVKM. The CDR3 loop spans 13 amino acids. V lost 7 bases and J lost 4; bases outside the gene matches: 5. This CDR3 reads CASTITGGYGYTF. The CDR3 nucleotides are TGTGCCAGCACCATAACAGGGGGCTATGGCTACACCTTC.

The CDR3 sequence is CATSRLRRLAANTGELFF. In DNA, the CDR3 is TGTGCCACCAGCAGACTTCGAAGACTAGCGGCCAACACCGGGGAGCTGTTTTTT. V gene TRBV15 combines with J gene TRBJ2-2; 9 bases map to TRBD2. Looked up from germline, CDR1 is LNHNV and CDR2 is YYDKDF (reference sequence). This CDR3 is 18 amino acids long. The trim removed 2 bases at V and 2 bases at J, leaving 9 bases unmatched. Based on the CDR3 plus reference TRBV15 and TRBJ2-2, the full variable domain is DAMVIQNPRYQVTQFGKPVTLSCSQTLNHNVMYWYQQKSSQAPKLLFHYYDKDFNNEADTPDNFQSRRPNTSFCFLDIRSPGLGDTAMYLCATSRLRRLAANTGELFFGEGSRLTVL.

The chain carries TRBV20-1 and TRBJ1-4; D not certain. The V end lost 4 bases, the J end lost 4 bases, and 4 bases lay between the germline ends. Germline V gene lookup returns CDR1 DFQATT and CDR2 SNEGSKA (reference sequence). CDR3 length equals 11 residues. The CDR3 is CSANYNEKLFF. The CDR3 DNA follows: TGCAGTGCTAACTATAATGAAAAACTGTTTTTT.

This chain joins TRBV2 and TRBJ2-3, with TRBD2 matching over 9 bases. V dropped 7 bases and J dropped 7; count of bases not matched to a gene: 6. CDR3 length: 13 amino acids. CDR1 and CDR2 from the germline V gene are SNHLY and FYNNEI. The CDR3 reads CASMASGVYTQYF. The CDR3 DNA reads TGTGCCAGCATGGCTAGCGGGGTTTATACGCAGTATTTT.